Listed here are 22 T cell receptor beta chains from one sample, sequenced in a study of shared T cell receptors in the human thymus. Sequencing used immunoSEQ multiplex PCR; TCRdb keeps in-frame clones, though not all of them. The sample has hundreds of thousands of clones; around 87% are singletons. These same data were also listed under a study on human thymus T cells.

Material: thymocytes. These receptors all come from a boy younger than two with a congenital heart defect.

This chain connects TRBV10-3 to TRBJ1-3, with 8 nucleotides matching TRBD1. The CDR3 spans 14 residues. Germline-derived CDR1 and CDR2 are ENHRY and SYGVKD. Trimming took 6 bases from V and 2 from J; bases not matched to a gene: 3. In DNA form, the CDR3 reads TGTGCCATCAGGAGGACAGGGCCTGGAAACACCATATATTTT. This translates into CAIRRTGPGNTIYF.

V is TRBV6-1 and J is TRBJ2-7; D is possibly TRBD2 (6 bases). CDR3 length: 16 residues. The germline gives CDR1 MNHNS, CDR2 SASEGT. V was cut by 4 bases and J by 2 bases, with 18 bases left in between. The CDR3 DNA reads TGTGCCAGCAGTGGGGGGGAGACAAGACTAACCTACGAGCAGTACTTC. This sequence encodes CASSGGETRLTYEQYF.

The V gene is TRBV6-5, the J gene TRBJ2-7; TRBD1 might be the D (6 bases). The germline V gene has CDR1 MNHEY and CDR2 SVGAGI. This CDR3 contains 12 residues. Trimming took 6 bases from V and 6 from J, leaving 12 bases between them. The CDR3 region has the DNA TGTGCCAGCAGACAACAGGGCTGCGAGCAGTACTTC. Amino acid sequence: CASRQQGCEQYF.

V and J are TRBV27 and TRBJ2-7; 12 bases line up with TRBD1. The V gene's germline CDR1 is MNHEY and CDR2 SMNVEV (reference sequence). The CDR3 sequence is 13 residues long. The J segment lost 7 bases and the V segment lost 6 bases, leaving 4 bases of the junction unmatched. The CDR3 protein is CASRGQGAREQYF. As DNA, the CDR3 is TGTGCCAGCAGGGGACAGGGGGCGCGAGAGCAGTACTTC.

In DNA form, the CDR3 reads TGTGCCAGCAGAGGGGACACCGGGGAGCTGTTTTTT. The encoded protein is CASRGDTGELFF. The chain couples TRBV5-6 to TRBJ2-2, with a possible D match to TRBD1 (5 bases). The length of the CDR3 is 12 residues. The V and J ends lost 5 bases and 3 bases respectively, with 5 bases between them. Germline V CDR1 and CDR2: SGHDT, YYEEEE. Using reference TRBV5-6 and TRBJ2-2 for the parts outside the CDR3, the full variable domain is DAGVTQSPTHLIKTRGQQVTLRCSPKSGHDTVSWYQQALGQGPQFIFQYYEEEERQRGNFPDRFSGHQFPNYSSELNVNALLLGDSALYLCASRGDTGELFFGEGSRLTVL.

This clone was counted once. This sequence joins TRBV15 and TRBJ2-7; weak D call: TRBD1 (5 bases). The CDR3 covers 15 residues. The V gene lost 1 base and the J gene lost 2 bases, with 12 bases spanning the gap. Germline values: CDR1 LNHNV, CDR2 YYDKDF (reference sequence). The CDR3 loop reads CATSRALDKTYEQYF. The CDR3 region has the DNA TGTGCCACCAGCAGAGCCTTGGACAAGACCTACGAGCAGTACTTC.

The chain is built from TRBV19 and TRBJ1-2; 9 bases align to TRBD1. CDR3 size: 15 residues. The trim removed 5 bases at V and 4 bases at J, leaving 8 bases unmatched. The germline V gene encodes CDR1 LNHDA and CDR2 SQIVND (reference sequence). Here the CDR3 DNA reads TGTGCCAGTAGTGAGACAGGGGGTCCTATCTATGGCTACACCTTC. This gives the protein CASSETGGPIYGYTF.

This sequence joins TRBV6-5 and TRBJ2-1; TRBD1 agrees at 9 bases. The V gene's germline CDR1 is MNHEY and CDR2 SVGAGI. J lost 12 bases, V lost 5 bases, and 8 bases had no gene match. CDR3 length: 13 amino acids. DNA for the CDR3: TGTGCCAGCAGTCAGTTAGGGACAGGGTCGCAGTTCTTC. Protein product: CASSQLGTGSQFF.

The chain couples TRBV19 to TRBJ2-1; 7 positions match TRBD2. Germline V CDR1 and CDR2: LNHDA, SQIVND (reference sequence). The CDR3 covers 14 residues. V shed 10 bases, J shed 1 base, and the junction held 7 bases outside the gene matches. The CDR3 region is CATSSGFSYNEQFF. The CDR3 nucleotides read TGTGCCACCTCTAGCGGATTTTCCTACAATGAGCAGTTCTTC.

The chain carries TRBV7-9 and TRBJ2-5; the D is unclear. The ends were cut back, 1 base at V and 4 bases at J, with 13 bases in the middle. The CDR3 runs 15 residues. Germline V gives CDR1 SEHNR, CDR2 FQNEAQ (reference sequence). CDR3 sequence (DNA): TGTGCCAGCAGCTTAGAAGCCAGGCCGCGAGAGACCCAGTACTTC. Its protein is CASSLEARPRETQYF.

The chain uses TRBV4-1 and TRBJ2-6, with D tentatively TRBD1 (5 bases). CDR1 and CDR2 from the germline V gene are MGHRA and YSYEKL. With 0 bases removed from V and 2 bases from J, the gap between germline ends came to 5 bases. The CDR3 has 15 amino acids. In DNA, the CDR3 is TGCGCCAGCAGCCAAGAAGGGGCTGGGGCCAACGTCCTGACTTTC. This sequence encodes CASSQEGAGANVLTF.

This chain links TRBV15 with TRBJ1-1; maybe TRBD1 (6 bases). V was shortened by 0 bases and J by 2 bases, with 16 bases between the two germline ends. CDR3 length: 17 amino acids. Germline CDR1 is LNHNV and CDR2 is YYDKDF (reference sequence). The CDR3 loop reads CATSRDRGGTANTEAFF. CDR3 nucleotides: TGTGCCACCAGCAGAGATAGGGGGGGAACGGCCAACACTGAAGCTTTCTTT. The whole variable domain, remainder taken from reference TRBV15 and TRBJ1-1, is DAMVIQNPRYQVTQFGKPVTLSCSQTLNHNVMYWYQQKSSQAPKLLFHYYDKDFNNEADTPDNFQSRRPNTSFCFLDIRSPGLGDTAMYLCATSRDRGGTANTEAFFGQGTRLTVV.

The genes are TRBV5-1 and TRBJ2-5; 9 nucleotides line up with TRBD2. This CDR3 has 12 residues. Unmatched junction bases numbered 4, after V lost 6 bases and J lost 7 bases. Per the germline V gene, CDR1 is SGHRS and CDR2 is YFSETQ. Here the CDR3 DNA reads TGCGCCAGCATGGCGGGGGGGCGGACCCAGTACTTC. The encoded protein is CASMAGGRTQYF. The variable domain in full, completed from reference TRBV5-1 and TRBJ2-5, reads KAGVTQTPRYLIKTRGQQVTLSCSPISGHRSVSWYQQTPGQGLQFLFEYFSETQRNKGNFPGRFSGRQFSNSRSEMNVSTLELGDSALYLCASMAGGRTQYFGPGTRLLVL.

The chain recombines TRBV15 with TRBJ2-7; the match to TRBD2 covers 11 bases. The germline V gene encodes CDR1 LNHNV and CDR2 YYDKDF (reference sequence). This CDR3 comprises 14 residues. Trimming took 6 bases from V and 5 from J; bases not matched to a gene: 6. The CDR3 protein is CATRQLAGAHEQYF. DNA of the CDR3: TGTGCCACCAGGCAACTAGCGGGGGCCCACGAGCAGTACTTC.

The CDR3 nucleotides read TGTGCCTGGAGTGTATCCTCGGGGGCTAACTATGGCTACACCTTC. The encoded protein is CAWSVSSGANYGYTF. The chain links TRBV30 to TRBJ1-2; D is possibly TRBD1 (5 bases). Germline CDR1 reads GTSNPN; CDR2 reads SVGIG (reference sequence). With 0 bases removed from V and 0 bases from J, the gap between germline ends came to 11 bases. The CDR3 is 15 residues long.

This clone appeared a single time. V gene TRBV27 combines with J gene TRBJ2-1; 13 bases map to TRBD2. The V segment lost 6 bases and the J segment 2 bases; nucleotides outside the gene matches: 1. The CDR3 has 15 residues. Germline V lookup: CDR1 MNHEY, CDR2 SMNVEV (reference sequence). The CDR3 coding sequence is TGTGCCAGCAGGGGGACTAGCGGGACCTACAATGAGCAGTTCTTC. Translating it yields CASRGTSGTYNEQFF.

V gene TRBV5-1 combines with J gene TRBJ2-1; D remains ambiguous. The germline V gene has CDR1 SGHRS and CDR2 YFSETQ. CDR3 length: 15 residues. V was trimmed by 2 bases and J by 5 bases, leaving 14 bases between them. The CDR3 protein is CASSFGASLNNEQFF. The CDR3 DNA reads TGCGCCAGCAGCTTTGGAGCGTCCCTGAACAATGAGCAGTTCTTC. Full variable domain (outside the CDR3, taken from reference TRBV5-1 and TRBJ2-1): KAGVTQTPRYLIKTRGQQVTLSCSPISGHRSVSWYQQTPGQGLQFLFEYFSETQRNKGNFPGRFSGRQFSNSRSEMNVSTLELGDSALYLCASSFGASLNNEQFFGPGTRLTVL.

The J gene is TRBJ1-3, the V gene TRBV10-3; D not resolved. The CDR3 length is 15 residues. CDR1 is ENHRY, CDR2 SYGVKD, per germline. V lost 2 bases, J lost 1 base, and 9 bases lay in between. In DNA, the CDR3 is TGTGCCATCAGTGAGGACATCCGTTCTGGAAACACCATATATTTT. Amino acids: CAISEDIRSGNTIYF.

The V and J genes are TRBV20-1 and TRBJ1-1; TRBD1 is a possible D gene (5 bases). The CDR3 is made up of 11 amino acids. V lost 2 bases and J 7 bases, leaving 8 bases between the germline ends. CDR1 and CDR2 from the germline V gene are DFQATT and SNEGSKA (reference sequence). The CDR3 DNA follows: TGCAGTGCTAGATGGGGGGGTGAAGCTTTCTTT. Protein sequence: CSARWGGEAFF.

The rearrangement uses TRBV4-1 and TRBJ1-6; no clear D. Trimming cost V 0 bases and J 7 bases, with 10 bases left between them. CDR3 size: 15 residues. From germline, CDR1 is MGHRA and CDR2 YSYEKL. CDR3 bases: TGCGCCAGCAGCCAAGACGCCCTAGCGAATTCACCCCTCCACTTT. Its protein product is CASSQDALANSPLHF.

The chain joins TRBV4-1 to TRBJ2-2, with D perhaps TRBD2 (5 bases). The CDR3 spans 16 residues. CDR1 is MGHRA, CDR2 YSYEKL, per germline. Deletions cut 4 bases from V and 6 bases from J, with 18 bases between. CDR3 DNA: TGCGCCAGCAGCCCCAAGAGCGGTCAGCAAGCCGGGGAGCTGTTTTTT. Amino acids: CASSPKSGQQAGELFF.

The chain joins TRBV7-6 to TRBJ2-2; D is undetermined. The CDR3 consists of 17 residues. Germline CDR1 is SGHVS and CDR2 is FNYEAQ. V was pared by 5 bases and J by 4 bases, with 20 bases between. CDR3 sequence: CASSNKLQSSSTGELFF. The CDR3 DNA is TGTGCCAGCAGCAACAAACTCCAGTCTAGTAGCACCGGGGAGCTGTTTTTT.